One and the same sample provided the 14 T cell receptor beta chains below, sequenced in a study of blood T cell repertoires in COVID-19. Only in-frame clones appear in the TCRdb table, and some are missing; sequencing was by immunoSEQ multiplex PCR. This table holds roughly 150,000 clones, 88% found once. The sequenced sample was peripheral blood. The receptors come from a woman between 65 and 79 years old with acute or convalescent COVID-19.

This rearrangement joins TRBV27 to TRBJ2-2; D is unclear. Germline V gene lookup returns CDR1 MNHEY and CDR2 SMNVEV (reference sequence). The CDR3 extends over 14 amino acids. The V gene lost 8 bases and the J gene lost 1 base, with 11 bases spanning the gap. The CDR3 nucleotides are TGTGCCAGCTCCCTAGTCGGGAACACCGGGGAGCTGTTTTTT. This codes for CASSLVGNTGELFF.

The genes are TRBV29-1 and TRBJ1-1, with 7 nucleotides matching TRBD1. There are 11 residues in the CDR3. V gave up 7 bases and J gave up 8 bases; unmatched junction bases: 7. CDR1 SQVTM and CDR2 ANQGSEA come from the germline V gene. The CDR3 DNA reads TGCAGCGCTGACAGGGCCCGGGAAGCTTTCTTT. Amino acid sequence: CSADRAREAFF. The full variable domain, with the rest looked up from reference TRBV29-1 and TRBJ1-1, is SAVISQKPSRDICQRGTSLTIQCQVDSQVTMMFWYRQQPGQSLTLIATANQGSEATYESGFVIDKFPISRPNLTFSTLTVSNMSPEDSSIYLCSADRAREAFFGQGTRLTVV.

The V call is TRBV7-9, the J call TRBJ1-1, with D possibly matching TRBD1 (6 bases). The CDR3 sequence is 16 residues long. Looked up from germline, CDR1 is SEHNR and CDR2 is FQNEAQ (reference sequence). Trimming pared 5 bases from V and 0 bases from J, leaving 16 bases between. The CDR3 bases are TGTGCCAGCAGCCCGATACGGACAGTGATGAACACTGAAGCTTTCTTT. Translated, it gives CASSPIRTVMNTEAFF.

The J gene is TRBJ2-2, the V gene TRBV2, with 10 bases aligning to TRBD2. In germline, CDR1 is SNHLY, CDR2 FYNNEI. Trimming took 5 bases from V and 6 from J; bases not matched to a gene: 15. CDR3 length equals 18 residues. CDR3 residues: CASSLTPPERGGSGELFF. In nucleotides, the CDR3 is TGTGCCAGCAGTCTAACCCCCCCCGAGCGGGGGGGCTCCGGGGAGCTGTTTTTT.

The chain recombines TRBV18 with TRBJ1-1; 8 bases map to TRBD1. CDR1 KGHSH and CDR2 LQKENI come from the germline V gene. This CDR3 is 16 amino acids long. Losses at the gene ends were 3 bases for V and 3 bases for J; bases not matched to a gene: 9. CDR3 sequence reads: CASSPGPTGAYTEAFF. DNA for the CDR3: TGTGCCAGCTCACCGGGGCCGACAGGGGCTTACACTGAAGCTTTCTTT.

This chain joins TRBV4-2 and TRBJ1-1, with D uncertain. The CDR3 totals 13 residues. Per the germline V gene, CDR1 is LGHNA and CDR2 is YNFKEQ. Trimming removed 0 bases from V and 5 bases from J, with 7 bases in between. The CDR3 spells CASSQEAMTEAFF. The CDR3 DNA reads TGTGCCAGCAGCCAAGAAGCCATGACTGAAGCTTTCTTT.

This rearrangement joins TRBV6-6 to TRBJ1-3; the D gene is possibly TRBD1 (5 bases). The CDR3 totals 15 residues. V lost 2 bases and J 2 bases, leaving 10 bases between the germline ends. Germline assignment: CDR1 MNHNY and CDR2 SVGAGI (reference sequence). CDR3 bases: TGTGCCAGCAGTTACCTGACAGTAACTGGAAACACCATATATTTT. Protein sequence: CASSYLTVTGNTIYF.

This clone was picked up one time. The chain is built from TRBV4-3 and TRBJ1-2; D gene unclear. V was shortened by 0 bases and J by 2 bases, with 16 bases between the two germline ends. The germline gives CDR1 LGHNA, CDR2 YSLEER. This CDR3 region has 17 residues. DNA for the CDR3: TGCGCCAGCAGCCAAGATCGCCCGCAGGCTCTAAACTATGGCTACACCTTC. It yields the protein CASSQDRPQALNYGYTF.

CDR3 sequence reads: CAWRLAGGAQQFF. CDR3 sequence (DNA): TGTGCCTGGAGGCTAGCGGGGGGGGCCCAGCAGTTCTTC. J is TRBJ2-1 and V is TRBV30; 12 nucleotides line up with TRBD2. The CDR3 is 13 residues long. The V segment lost 3 bases and the J segment 11 bases; nucleotides outside the gene matches: 5. Germline assignment: CDR1 GTSNPN and CDR2 SVGIG (reference sequence).

The chain is built from TRBV7-2 and TRBJ2-1; 8 bases agree with TRBD2. Germline-derived CDR1 and CDR2 are SGHTA and FQGNSA. V was clipped by 3 bases and J by 6 bases; unmatched bases: 7. The CDR3 has 15 residues. CDR3 protein: CASSLVQRGRNEQFF. In nucleotides, the CDR3 is TGTGCCAGCAGCTTGGTACAGCGGGGGCGCAATGAGCAGTTCTTC.

About this clone: The sample has other DNA sequences that encode this CDR3 too. The chain is built from TRBV5-1 and TRBJ1-1; 7 nucleotides line up with TRBD1. This CDR3 spans 15 amino acids. Looked up from germline, CDR1 is SGHRS and CDR2 is YFSETQ. J gave up 2 bases and V 0 bases, and 4 bases lay outside the gene matches. As DNA, the CDR3 is TGCGCCAGCAGCTTGGGAGGGACAGTCAACACTGAAGCTTTCTTT. It codes for CASSLGGTVNTEAFF.

The DNA for the CDR3 is TGTGCCAGCGACAGGGATCAAGAGACCCAGTACTTC. This encodes CASDRDQETQYF. The rearrangement joins TRBV2 to TRBJ2-5; 7 bases fit TRBD1. The CDR3 sequence is 12 residues long. Germline loops: CDR1 SNHLY, CDR2 FYNNEI. Trimming cost V 8 bases and J 2 bases; bases outside gene matches: 2.

The rearrangement uses TRBV4-3 and TRBJ2-5; 11 nucleotides agree with TRBD2. The CDR3 runs 17 residues. The ends lost 0 bases at V and 2 bases at J; junction bases unmatched: 5. The germline gives CDR1 LGHNA, CDR2 YSLEER. CDR3 region: CASSQDPSGGLQETQYF. The DNA for the CDR3 is TGCGCCAGCAGCCAAGATCCTAGCGGGGGGTTACAAGAGACCCAGTACTTC.

The CDR3, as DNA: TGTGCCATCAGCGAACAGGGGGGTTACGACTTCGAAGCTTTCTTT. Protein: CAISEQGGYDFEAFF. The chain carries TRBV10-3 and TRBJ1-1; 8 bases line up with TRBD1. CDR3 length equals 15 residues. V gave up 6 bases and J gave up 8 bases; unmatched junction bases: 14. CDR1 is ENHRY, CDR2 SYGVKD, per germline.